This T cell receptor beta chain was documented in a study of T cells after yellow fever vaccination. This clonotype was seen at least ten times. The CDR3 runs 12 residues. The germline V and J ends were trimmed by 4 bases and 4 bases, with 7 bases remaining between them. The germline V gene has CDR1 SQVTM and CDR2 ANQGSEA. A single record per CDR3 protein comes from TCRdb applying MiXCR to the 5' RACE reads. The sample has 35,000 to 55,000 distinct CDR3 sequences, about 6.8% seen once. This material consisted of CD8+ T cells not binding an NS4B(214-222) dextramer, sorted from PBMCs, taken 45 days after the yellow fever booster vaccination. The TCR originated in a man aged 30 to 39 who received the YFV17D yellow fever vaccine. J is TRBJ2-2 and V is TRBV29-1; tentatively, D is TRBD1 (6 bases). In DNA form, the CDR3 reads TGCAGCGTTGTACAGGGCACCGGGGAGCTGTTTTTT. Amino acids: CSVVQGTGELFF.